A selection of T cell receptor beta chains follows, all from one sample in a study of cytomegalovirus exposure and HLA in healthy donors. Clones were read by immunoSEQ multiplex PCR, and TCRdb kept only the in-frame ones, dropping some. The repertoire holds 100,000 to 150,000 clones, approximately 82% seen once, with 3% in the top ten. Sequenced material: PBMCs. These TCRs come from a woman between 18 and 29 years old in good health and CMV-seropositive. The conserved cysteine and the conserved F or W are not part of the CDR3 here. The order of the fields is J gene, V gene, CDR3 length, clone size, CDR3 protein. Where a row states a size, it is once, few, many or the class of an expanded clone; other rows omit it.

J: TRBJ2-1; V: TRBV25-1; length: 9; size: medium-sized; CDR3: ASSDNGEQF
J: TRBJ1-1; V: TRBV6-1; length: 13; size: -; CDR3: ASSPRGLVDTEAF
J: TRBJ1-3; V: TRBV21-1; length: 15; size: once; CDR3: ASSNDSSCNPGNTIY
J: TRBJ2-3; V: TRBV5-1; length: 14; size: few; CDR3: ASSPWGGGSTDTQY
J: TRBJ2-5; V: TRBV19; length: 11; size: few; CDR3: ASSIVLQETQY
J: TRBJ2-7; V: TRBV28; length: 12; size: -; CDR3: ASVIGPGGLEQY
J: TRBJ1-4; V: TRBV10-2; length: 11; size: -; CDR3: ASSATGNEKLF
J: TRBJ2-7; V: TRBV6-5; length: 10; size: -; CDR3: ASNSPGSEQY
J: TRBJ1-2; V: TRBV19; length: 12; size: once; CDR3: ASRISGPNYGYT
J: TRBJ1-4; V: TRBV18; length: 12; size: -; CDR3: ASSLATGGEKLF
J: TRBJ2-5; V: TRBV5-6; length: 12; size: -; CDR3: ASSSMGQGETQY
J: TRBJ1-2; V: TRBV7-6; length: 10; size: few; CDR3: ASSSQGTGYT
J: TRBJ2-3; V: TRBV5-6; length: 12; size: -; CDR3: ASSFGHSTDTQY
J: TRBJ2-5; V: TRBV5-1; length: 14; size: -; CDR3: ASSIQPTGGQETQY
J: TRBJ2-1; V: TRBV7-6; length: 17; size: once; CDR3: ASSSHHSSGGAAYNEQF
J: TRBJ2-3; V: TRBV6-4; length: 15; size: -; CDR3: ASSDSPMGQGTDTQY
J: TRBJ2-4; V: TRBV25-1; length: 16; size: -; CDR3: ASSDSIDVGEAKNIQY
J: TRBJ1-2; V: TRBV21-1; length: 12; size: -; CDR3: ASSKCDSFLGYT
J: TRBJ2-7; V: TRBV29-1; length: 11; size: -; CDR3: SVEDRARGEQY
J: TRBJ2-7; V: TRBV27; length: 12; size: -; CDR3: ASSSPDRGWEQY
J: TRBJ2-1; V: TRBV2; length: 13; size: -; CDR3: ASSEQGGLYNEQL
J: TRBJ2-2; V: TRBV27; length: 11; size: -; CDR3: ATSLRGTGELF
J: TRBJ2-3; V: TRBV6-1; length: 12; size: -; CDR3: ASSTLGGTDTQY
J: TRBJ1-5; V: TRBV27; length: 12; size: -; CDR3: ASLGTGRSQPQH
J: TRBJ2-1; V: TRBV7-6; length: 11; size: once; CDR3: ASSSSERNEQF
J: TRBJ2-3; V: TRBV27; length: 13; size: -; CDR3: ASSLGWGATDTQY
J: TRBJ2-1; V: TRBV27; length: 14; size: -; CDR3: ASSLIAGGLDNEQF
J: TRBJ1-5; V: TRBV6-6; length: 10; size: -; CDR3: ASSYSSQPQH
J: TRBJ2-7; V: TRBV5-6; length: 14; size: -; CDR3: ASSFLYPGSSYEQY
J: TRBJ2-7; V: TRBV4-1; length: 12; size: -; CDR3: ASSPRDFSYEQY
J: TRBJ2-7; V: TRBV2; length: 15; size: -; CDR3: ASSPAKAGAGSYEQY
J: TRBJ1-1; V: TRBV7-2; length: 10; size: -; CDR3: ASSHTNTEAF
J: TRBJ2-3; V: TRBV9; length: 12; size: -; CDR3: ASSGTGGTDTQY
J: TRBJ2-7; V: TRBV19; length: 11; size: -; CDR3: ASSIEGAYEQY
J: TRBJ1-2; V: TRBV5-1; length: 13; size: -; CDR3: ASSLAGQGAGGYT
J: TRBJ2-7; V: TRBV15; length: 13; size: once; CDR3: ATSREVQGPHEQY
J: TRBJ2-7; V: TRBV27; length: 14; size: -; CDR3: ASSLSSPGANYEQY
J: TRBJ2-5; V: TRBV4-1; length: 15; size: -; CDR3: ASSQGGLAGGHGTQY
J: TRBJ1-1; V: TRBV10-3; length: 8; size: -; CDR3: AAGGAEAF
J: TRBJ1-1; V: TRBV5-5; length: 10; size: -; CDR3: ASSLEGAEAF
J: TRBJ2-7; V: TRBV4-1; length: 14; size: few; CDR3: ASSQGLGLGSYEQY
J: TRBJ2-5; V: TRBV9; length: 14; size: -; CDR3: ASSVVSGGPQETQY
J: TRBJ1-2; V: TRBV7-9; length: 11; size: -; CDR3: SSSRSRGEGYT
J: TRBJ1-1; V: TRBV5-4; length: 12; size: -; CDR3: ASSLDGGSTEAF
J: TRBJ2-1; V: TRBV15; length: 14; size: -; CDR3: ATSRRLAGVYNEQF
J: TRBJ1-1; V: TRBV2; length: 12; size: -; CDR3: ASRTGQGNTEAF
J: TRBJ2-5; V: TRBV2; length: 14; size: once; CDR3: ASSDGNSGLQETQY
J: TRBJ1-5; V: TRBV7-8; length: 13; size: -; CDR3: ASSFDGKEGQPQH
J: TRBJ1-1; V: TRBV19; length: 11; size: -; CDR3: ASSIDTGGVAF
J: TRBJ2-1; V: TRBV6-1; length: 14; size: -; CDR3: ASSELAPSSYNEQF
J: TRBJ2-3; V: TRBV27; length: 11; size: -; CDR3: ASREGNGDTQY
J: TRBJ1-1; V: TRBV19; length: 12; size: -; CDR3: ATTRGGMNTEAF
J: TRBJ2-5; V: TRBV6-1; length: 12; size: -; CDR3: ASILAGGSETQY
J: TRBJ2-5; V: TRBV7-9; length: 15; size: -; CDR3: SSSPGPKSSKVETQY
J: TRBJ2-4; V: TRBV15; length: 13; size: -; CDR3: ATSPGGVGKNIQY
J: TRBJ2-5; V: TRBV6-5; length: 11; size: -; CDR3: ASSIDSQETQY
J: TRBJ1-4; V: TRBV6-1; length: 12; size: -; CDR3: ASSVGQGNEKLF